The T cell receptor beta chain described here comes from a study of blood T cell repertoires in COVID-19. Turning to the study itself: PBMCs, B-cell-depleted T cells, or T cells were the source of the cDNA or gDNA that made up the material.

Per the germline V gene, CDR1 is SGDLS and CDR2 is YYNGEE. The CDR3 consists of 15 residues. V shed 4 bases and J shed 4 bases, with 14 bases lying between them. In the authors' workflow: Quantification of nucleated cells was approximated via reference gene primer amplification. Profiling relied on immunoSEQ multiplex PCR, and the TCRdb table lists in-frame clones only, not all of them. That table supplies the V and J calls and clone size; D and trimming were determined from the DNA. The sample comprises 100,000 to 150,000 clones, over 75% of which are singletons, and around 7.3% rests with the top ten.

This TCR derives from a man aged 45-65 years with acute or convalescent COVID-19. Sequencing was done on a sample of peripheral blood. The chain employs TRBV9 and TRBJ2-2, with D maybe TRBD2 (6 bases). CDR3 nucleotides: TGTGCCAGCAGCCAGACTAGGACTCTCACCGGGGAGCTGTTTTTT. This codes for CASSQTRTLTGELFF.